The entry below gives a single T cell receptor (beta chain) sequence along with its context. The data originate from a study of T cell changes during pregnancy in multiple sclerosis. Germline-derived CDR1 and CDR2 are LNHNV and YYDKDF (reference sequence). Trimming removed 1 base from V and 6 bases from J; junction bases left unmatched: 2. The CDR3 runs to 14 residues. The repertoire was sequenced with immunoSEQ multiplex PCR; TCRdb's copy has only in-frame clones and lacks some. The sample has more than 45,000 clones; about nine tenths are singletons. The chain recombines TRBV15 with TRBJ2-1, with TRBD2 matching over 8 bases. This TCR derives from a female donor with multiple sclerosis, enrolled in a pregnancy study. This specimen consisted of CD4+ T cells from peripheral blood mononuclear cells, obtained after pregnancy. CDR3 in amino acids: CATSRGGTSNEQFF. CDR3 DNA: TGTGCCACCAGCAGAGGTGGGACTAGCAATGAGCAGTTCTTC.